Listed below are T cell receptor beta chains from one sample, sequenced in a study of identical twins. TCRdb re-derived calls from the 5' RACE reads in MiXCR, one entry per CDR3 protein. The data hold roughly 1.6 million distinct CDR3 sequences, with around 33% observed a single time. The sample was cord blood. Every receptor here comes from a newborn girl in good health. Both conserved end residues are part of each CDR3. The D gene is left open where the match is weak. Where a row states a size, it is once, few, many or the class of an expanded clone; other rows omit it.

clone size,J gene,V gene,D gene,CDR3 DNA,CDR3 protein
.,TRBJ1-1,TRBV7-9,.,TGTGCCAGCAGCCGGGACAACCCGAACACTGAAGCTTTCTTT,CASSRDNPNTEAFF
few,TRBJ2-3,TRBV18,TRBD2,TGTGCCAGCTCACCTAGCGGGTATAGCACAGATACGCAGTATTTT,CASSPSGYSTDTQYF
.,TRBJ1-2,TRBV5-1,.,TGCGCCAGCAGCTTGGAAGGACGGGTCTTCTATGGCTACACCTTC,CASSLEGRVFYGYTF
.,TRBJ2-4,TRBV30,.,TGTGCCTGGAGCCCCACCCACTTAGGCAACATTCAGTACTTC,CAWSPTHLGNIQYF
.,TRBJ1-1,TRBV20-1,TRBD1,TGCAGTGCTAGGGACAGGTATAACACTGAAGCTTTCTTT,CSARDRYNTEAFF
few,TRBJ2-7,TRBV4-1,.,TGCGCCAGCAGCCAAGACTGGGTAGTAGGGTACGAGCAGTACTTC,CASSQDWVVGYEQYF
many,TRBJ2-3,TRBV20-1,TRBD2,TGCAGTGCTGTACCTAGCGGGGGGTCGGATACGCAGTATTTT,CSAVPSGGSDTQYF
few,TRBJ2-7,TRBV13,TRBD2,TGTGCTAGCAGCTTAATTGGGACTAGCGGTCGCTACGAGCAGTACTTC,CASSLIGTSGRYEQYF
.,TRBJ2-1,TRBV5-1,TRBD1,TGCGCCAGCAGCGGTGGACAGGGGGCCAATGAGCAGTTCTTC,CASSGGQGANEQFF
.,TRBJ1-2,TRBV10-1,TRBD1,TGCGCCAGCAGTCCGATCAAACAGGGGGAAAACTATGGCTACACCTTC,CASSPIKQGENYGYTF
few,TRBJ2-7,TRBV28,TRBD2,TGTGCCAGCAGTTTCATTCTAGCGGCCTACGAGCAGTACTTC,CASSFILAAYEQYF
.,TRBJ2-1,TRBV7-9,.,TGTGCCAGCAGCTCGGTGGGGGGGGGCATAAATGAGCAGTTCTTC,CASSSVGGGINEQFF
.,TRBJ1-1,TRBV6-4,.,TGTGCCAACAACACTGAAGCTTTCTTT,CANNTEAFF
many,TRBJ1-1,TRBV9,.,TGTGCCAGCAGCGTCGACAGAATGAACACTGAAGCTTTCTTT,CASSVDRMNTEAFF
many,TRBJ2-3,TRBV2,TRBD1,TGTGCCAGCAGTCAACAGGGGGCGAGGGATACGCAGTATTTT,CASSQQGARDTQYF
few,TRBJ2-7,TRBV7-2,.,TGTGCCAGCAGCTTAGTCCCCCCGGCAGGGTGGGGGAACTACGAGCAGTACTTC,CASSLVPPAGWGNYEQYF
.,TRBJ2-7,TRBV10-2,TRBD1,TGCGCCAGCACATCCCGGGACAGGTCGTCCTACGAGCAGTACTTC,CASTSRDRSSYEQYF
.,TRBJ2-2,TRBV13,.,TGTGCCAGCAGCTCAAACCGGGGGGCCACCGGGGAGCTGTTTTTT,CASSSNRGATGELFF
.,TRBJ2-7,TRBV7-2,.,TGTGCCAGCAGCTTAGGACTAACCCCGCTATACGAGCAGTACTTC,CASSLGLTPLYEQYF
.,TRBJ1-2,TRBV5-1,.,TGCGCCAGCAGCTTGGAAGGGGCTCCCTATGGCTACACCTTC,CASSLEGAPYGYTF
.,TRBJ1-5,TRBV18,.,TGTGCCAGCTCGTCTATTCAGCCCCTTAATCAGCCCCAGCATTTT,CASSSIQPLNQPQHF
few,TRBJ2-4,TRBV4-1,.,TGCGCCAGCAGCCAACCTCTAGCGAAGAAAAACATTCAGTACTTC,CASSQPLAKKNIQYF
once,TRBJ1-2,TRBV20-1,TRBD1,TGCAGTGCTGCTGGACAGGAGAGCTATGGCTACACCTTC,CSAAGQESYGYTF
.,TRBJ2-7,TRBV5-1,TRBD2,TGCGCCAGCAGCTTGGGTAGCGGGAGATCTAGCTCCTACGAGCAGTACTTC,CASSLGSGRSSSYEQYF
.,TRBJ2-7,TRBV4-2,.,TGTGCCAGCAGCCAAGTGGTCCGGGACGAAGCAGCCTACGAGCAGTACTTC,CASSQVVRDEAAYEQYF
.,TRBJ2-7,TRBV5-5,.,TGTGCTAGCAGCCCCCCGGGGGTTAGCGGAACGGAGCAGTACTTC,CASSPPGVSGTEQYF
.,TRBJ2-1,TRBV20-1,.,TGCAGTGCCCCGGACCCTGGGGACAACAATGAGCAGTTCTTC,CSAPDPGDNNEQFF
many,TRBJ2-7,TRBV4-2,.,TGTGCCAGCAGCCACGCCCCCTACGAGCAGTACTTC,CASSHAPYEQYF
.,TRBJ2-1,TRBV2,.,TGTGCCAGCGAGGAGGGGCTAGGGTTCTCCTACAATGAGCAGTTCTTC,CASEEGLGFSYNEQFF